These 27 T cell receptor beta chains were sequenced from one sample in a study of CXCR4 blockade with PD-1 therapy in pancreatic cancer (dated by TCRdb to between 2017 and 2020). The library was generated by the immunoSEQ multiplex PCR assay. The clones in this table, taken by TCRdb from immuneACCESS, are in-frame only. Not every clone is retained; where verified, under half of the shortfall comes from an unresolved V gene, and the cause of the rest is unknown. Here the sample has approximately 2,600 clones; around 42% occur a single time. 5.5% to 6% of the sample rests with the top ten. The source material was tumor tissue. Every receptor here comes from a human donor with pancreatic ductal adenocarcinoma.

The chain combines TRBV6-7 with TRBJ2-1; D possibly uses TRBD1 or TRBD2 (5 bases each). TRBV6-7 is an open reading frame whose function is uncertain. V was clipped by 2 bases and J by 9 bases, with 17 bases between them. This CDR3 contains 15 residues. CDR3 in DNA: TGTGCCAGCAGTTACCCGGGACGCGCGGCGGTTGAGCAGTTCTTC. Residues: CASSYPGRAAVEQFF.

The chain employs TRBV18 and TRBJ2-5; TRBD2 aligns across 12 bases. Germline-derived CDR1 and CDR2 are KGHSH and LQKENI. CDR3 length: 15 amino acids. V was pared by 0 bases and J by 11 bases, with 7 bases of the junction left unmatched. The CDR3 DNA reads TGTGCCAGCTCACCACCCGGCAGGACTAGCGGGGCACAGTACTTC. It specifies CASSPPGRTSGAQYF.

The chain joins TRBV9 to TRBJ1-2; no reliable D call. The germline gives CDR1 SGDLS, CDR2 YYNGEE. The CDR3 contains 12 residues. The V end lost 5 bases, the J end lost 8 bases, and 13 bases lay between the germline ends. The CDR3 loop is CASSELSLGYTF. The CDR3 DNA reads TGTGCCAGCAGTGAATTGAGCCTGGGCTACACCTTC. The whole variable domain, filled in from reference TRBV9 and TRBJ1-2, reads DSGVTQTPKHLITATGQRVTLRCSPRSGDLSVYWYQQSLDQGLQFLIQYYNGEERAKGNILERFSAQQFPDLHSELNLSSLELGDSALYFCASSELSLGYTFGSGTRLTVV.

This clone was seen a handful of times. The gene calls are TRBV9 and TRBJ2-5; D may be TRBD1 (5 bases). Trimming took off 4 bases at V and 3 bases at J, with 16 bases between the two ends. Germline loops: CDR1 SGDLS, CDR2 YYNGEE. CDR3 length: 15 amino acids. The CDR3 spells CASSPHPGFEETQYF. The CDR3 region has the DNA TGTGCCAGCAGCCCCCATCCAGGGTTTGAAGAGACCCAGTACTTC.

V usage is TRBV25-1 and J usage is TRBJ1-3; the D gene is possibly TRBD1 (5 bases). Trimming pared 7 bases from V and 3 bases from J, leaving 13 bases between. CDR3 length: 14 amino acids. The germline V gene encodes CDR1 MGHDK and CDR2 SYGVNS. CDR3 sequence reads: CASTTGPDGNTIYF. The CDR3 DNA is TGTGCCAGCACCACGGGGCCCGATGGAAACACCATATATTTT.

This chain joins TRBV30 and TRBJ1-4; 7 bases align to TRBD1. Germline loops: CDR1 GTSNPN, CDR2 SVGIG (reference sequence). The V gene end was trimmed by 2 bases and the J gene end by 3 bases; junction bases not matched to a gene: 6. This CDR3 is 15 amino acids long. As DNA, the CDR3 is TGTGCCTGGAGTCCCGGGAGGGGGCCTAATGAAAAACTGTTTTTT. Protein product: CAWSPGRGPNEKLFF.

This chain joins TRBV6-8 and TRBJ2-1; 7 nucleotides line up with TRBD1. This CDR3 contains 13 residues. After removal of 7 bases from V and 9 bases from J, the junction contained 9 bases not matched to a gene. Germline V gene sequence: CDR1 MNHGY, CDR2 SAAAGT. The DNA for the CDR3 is TGTGCCAGCATTGACACAGGGGCTGGTGAGCAGTTCTTC. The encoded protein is CASIDTGAGEQFF.

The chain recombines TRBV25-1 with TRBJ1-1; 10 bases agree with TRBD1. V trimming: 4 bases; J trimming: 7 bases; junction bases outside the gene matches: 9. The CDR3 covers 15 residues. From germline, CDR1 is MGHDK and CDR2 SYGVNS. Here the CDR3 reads CASSVSGQGKSEAFF. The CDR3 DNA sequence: TGTGCCAGCAGTGTCTCGGGACAGGGGAAGAGTGAAGCTTTCTTT.

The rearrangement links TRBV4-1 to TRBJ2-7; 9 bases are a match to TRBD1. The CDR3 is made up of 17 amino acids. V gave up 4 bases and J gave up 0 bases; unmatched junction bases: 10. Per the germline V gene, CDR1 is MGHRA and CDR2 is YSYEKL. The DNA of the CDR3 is TGCGCCAGCAGCCCCGGACCCGACAGGGGGTACTCCTACGAGCAGTACTTC. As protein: CASSPGPDRGYSYEQYF.

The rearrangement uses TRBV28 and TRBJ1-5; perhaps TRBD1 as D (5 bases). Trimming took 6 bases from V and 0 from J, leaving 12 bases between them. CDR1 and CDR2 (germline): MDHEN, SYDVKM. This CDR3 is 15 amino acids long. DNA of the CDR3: TGTGCCAGCAGCCCGGGGGTCGCTAGCAATCAGCCCCAGCATTTT. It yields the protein CASSPGVASNQPQHF. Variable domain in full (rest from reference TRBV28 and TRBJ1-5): DVKVTQSSRYLVKRTGEKVFLECVQDMDHENMFWYRQDPGLGLRLIYFSYDVKMKEKGDIPEGYSVSREKKERFSLILESASTNQTSMYLCASSPGVASNQPQHFGDGTRLSIL.

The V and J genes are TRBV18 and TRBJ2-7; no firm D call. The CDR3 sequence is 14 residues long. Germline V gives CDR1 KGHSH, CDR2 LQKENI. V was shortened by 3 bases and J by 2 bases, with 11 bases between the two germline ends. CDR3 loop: CASSPLPPTYEQYF. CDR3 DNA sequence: TGTGCCAGCTCACCGCTCCCTCCTACCTACGAGCAGTACTTC.

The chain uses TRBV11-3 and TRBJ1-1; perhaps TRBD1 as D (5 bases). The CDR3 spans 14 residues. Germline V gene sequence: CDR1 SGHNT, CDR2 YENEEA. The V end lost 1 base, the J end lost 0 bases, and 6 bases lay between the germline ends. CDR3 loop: CASSLGGVNTEAFF. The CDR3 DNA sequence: TGTGCCAGCAGCTTAGGAGGGGTGAACACTGAAGCTTTCTTT.

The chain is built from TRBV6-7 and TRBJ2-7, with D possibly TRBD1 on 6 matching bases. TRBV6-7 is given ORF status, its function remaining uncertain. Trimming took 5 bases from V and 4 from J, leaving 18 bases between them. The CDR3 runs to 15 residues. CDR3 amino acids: CASSPSPGTLYEQYF. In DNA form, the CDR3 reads TGTGCCAGCAGTCCTTCTCCCGGGACACTTTACGAGCAGTACTTC.

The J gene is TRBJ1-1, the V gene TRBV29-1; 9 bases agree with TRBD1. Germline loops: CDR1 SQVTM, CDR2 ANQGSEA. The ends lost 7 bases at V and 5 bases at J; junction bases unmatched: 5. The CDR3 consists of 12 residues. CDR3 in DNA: TGCAGCGCTGACAGGGGGAATACTGAAGCTTTCTTT. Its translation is CSADRGNTEAFF.

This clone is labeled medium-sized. For the CDR3, the DNA is TGTGCCAGCAGCGTAGTTGGGGGGGCATCAGAGACCCAGTACTTC. This encodes CASSVVGGASETQYF. The chain recombines TRBV9 with TRBJ2-5, with D possibly TRBD2 on 7 matching bases. CDR1 is SGDLS and CDR2 is YYNGEE in the germline V gene. The CDR3 has 15 amino acids. V was clipped by 0 bases and J by 4 bases, with 13 bases between them.

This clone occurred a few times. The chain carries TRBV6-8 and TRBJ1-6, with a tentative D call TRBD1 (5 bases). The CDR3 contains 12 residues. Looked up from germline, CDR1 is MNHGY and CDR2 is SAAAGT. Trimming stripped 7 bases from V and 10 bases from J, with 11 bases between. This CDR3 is CASNHQGSPLHF. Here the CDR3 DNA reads TGTGCCAGCAACCACCAGGGATCACCCCTCCACTTT.

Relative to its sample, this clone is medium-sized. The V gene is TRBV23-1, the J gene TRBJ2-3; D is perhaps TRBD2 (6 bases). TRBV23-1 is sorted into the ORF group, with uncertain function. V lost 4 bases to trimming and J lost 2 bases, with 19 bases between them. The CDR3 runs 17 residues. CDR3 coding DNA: TGCGCCAGCAGTCCTCCGGAACGGGGGAAAGTCACAGATACGCAGTATTTT. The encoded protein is CASSPPERGKVTDTQYF.

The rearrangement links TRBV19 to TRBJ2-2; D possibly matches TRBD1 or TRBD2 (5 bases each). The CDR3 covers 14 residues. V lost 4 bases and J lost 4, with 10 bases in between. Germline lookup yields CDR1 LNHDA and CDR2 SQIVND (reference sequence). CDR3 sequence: CASSTRGGTGELFF. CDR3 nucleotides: TGTGCCAGTAGTACGAGGGGTGGCACCGGGGAGCTGTTTTTT.

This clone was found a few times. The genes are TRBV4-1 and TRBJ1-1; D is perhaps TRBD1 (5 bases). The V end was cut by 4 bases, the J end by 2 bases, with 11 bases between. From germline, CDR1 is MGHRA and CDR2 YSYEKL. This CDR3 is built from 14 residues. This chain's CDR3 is CASSLWGGNTEAFF. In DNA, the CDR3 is TGCGCCAGCAGCCTCTGGGGGGGAAACACTGAAGCTTTCTTT.

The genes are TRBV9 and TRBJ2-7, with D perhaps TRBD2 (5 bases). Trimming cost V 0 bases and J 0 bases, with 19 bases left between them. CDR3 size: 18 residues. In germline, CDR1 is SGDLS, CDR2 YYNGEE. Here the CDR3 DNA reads TGTGCCAGCAGCGTAGGTACTGTGGGTCCGGGGATCTCCTACGAGCAGTACTTC. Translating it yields CASSVGTVGPGISYEQYF.

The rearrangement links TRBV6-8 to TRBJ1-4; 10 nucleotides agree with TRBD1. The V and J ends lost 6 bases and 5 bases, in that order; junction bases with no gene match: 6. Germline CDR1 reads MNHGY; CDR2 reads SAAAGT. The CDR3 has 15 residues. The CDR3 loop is CASRNDRGRNEKLFF. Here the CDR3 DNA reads TGTGCCAGCAGAAACGACAGGGGGCGGAATGAAAAACTGTTTTTT.

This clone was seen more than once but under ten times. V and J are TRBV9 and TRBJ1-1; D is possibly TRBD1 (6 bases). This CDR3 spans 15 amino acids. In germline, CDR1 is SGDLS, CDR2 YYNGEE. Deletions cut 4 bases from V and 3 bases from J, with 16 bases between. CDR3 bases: TGTGCCAGCAGCCCATCCACGGGGGCCGACACTGAAGCTTTCTTT. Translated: CASSPSTGADTEAFF.

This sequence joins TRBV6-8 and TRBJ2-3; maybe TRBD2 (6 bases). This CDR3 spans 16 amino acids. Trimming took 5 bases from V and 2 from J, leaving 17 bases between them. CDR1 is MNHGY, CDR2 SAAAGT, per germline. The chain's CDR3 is CASSVGGRLSTDTQYF. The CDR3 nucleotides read TGTGCCAGCAGTGTGGGGGGTAGGCTTTCCACAGATACGCAGTATTTT.

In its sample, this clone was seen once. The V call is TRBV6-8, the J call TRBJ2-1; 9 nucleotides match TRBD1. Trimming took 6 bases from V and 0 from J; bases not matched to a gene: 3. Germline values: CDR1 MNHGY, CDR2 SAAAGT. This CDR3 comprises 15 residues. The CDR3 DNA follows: TGTGCCAGCAGACAGGGACAGGGCTCCTACAATGAGCAGTTCTTC. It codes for CASRQGQGSYNEQFF.

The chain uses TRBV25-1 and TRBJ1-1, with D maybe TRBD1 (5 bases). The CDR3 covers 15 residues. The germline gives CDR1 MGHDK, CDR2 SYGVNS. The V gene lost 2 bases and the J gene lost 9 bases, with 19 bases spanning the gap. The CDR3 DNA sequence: TGTGCCAGCAGTGAAAACTTCAGGGCAGGGCGGAAAGCTTTCTTT. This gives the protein CASSENFRAGRKAFF.

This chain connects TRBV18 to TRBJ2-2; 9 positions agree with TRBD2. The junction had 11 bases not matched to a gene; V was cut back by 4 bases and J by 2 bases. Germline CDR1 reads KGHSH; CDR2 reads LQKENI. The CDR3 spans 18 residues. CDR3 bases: TGTGCCAGCTCACTGGCGCCGACTAGCGGACTAAACACCGGGGAGCTGTTTTTT. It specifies CASSLAPTSGLNTGELFF.

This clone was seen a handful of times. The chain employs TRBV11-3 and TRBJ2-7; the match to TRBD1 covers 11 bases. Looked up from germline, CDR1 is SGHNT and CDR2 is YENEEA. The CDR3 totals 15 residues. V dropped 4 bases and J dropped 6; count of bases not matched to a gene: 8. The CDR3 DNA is TGTGCCAGCAGCTCCAATCCCGGGACAGGGGGCGAGCAGTACTTC. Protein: CASSSNPGTGGEQYF. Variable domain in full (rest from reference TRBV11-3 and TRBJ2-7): EAGVVQSPRYKIIEKKQPVAFWCNPISGHNTLYWYLQNLGQGPELLIRYENEEAVDDSQLPKDRFSAERLKGVDSTLKIQPAELGDSAVYLCASSSNPGTGGEQYFGPGTRLTVT.